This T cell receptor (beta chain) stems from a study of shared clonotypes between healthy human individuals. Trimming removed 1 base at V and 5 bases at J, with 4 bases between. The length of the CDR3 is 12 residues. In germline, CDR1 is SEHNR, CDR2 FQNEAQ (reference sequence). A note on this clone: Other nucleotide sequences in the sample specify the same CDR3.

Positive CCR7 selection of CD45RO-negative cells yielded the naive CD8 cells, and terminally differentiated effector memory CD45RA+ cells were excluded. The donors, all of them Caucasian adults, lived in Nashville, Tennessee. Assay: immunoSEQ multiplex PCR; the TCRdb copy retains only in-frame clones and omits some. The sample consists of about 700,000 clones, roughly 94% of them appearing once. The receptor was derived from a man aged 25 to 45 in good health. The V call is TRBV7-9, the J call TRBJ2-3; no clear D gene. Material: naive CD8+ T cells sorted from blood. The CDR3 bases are TGTGCCAGCAGCTTAGGAGTAGATACGCAGTATTTT. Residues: CASSLGVDTQYF.